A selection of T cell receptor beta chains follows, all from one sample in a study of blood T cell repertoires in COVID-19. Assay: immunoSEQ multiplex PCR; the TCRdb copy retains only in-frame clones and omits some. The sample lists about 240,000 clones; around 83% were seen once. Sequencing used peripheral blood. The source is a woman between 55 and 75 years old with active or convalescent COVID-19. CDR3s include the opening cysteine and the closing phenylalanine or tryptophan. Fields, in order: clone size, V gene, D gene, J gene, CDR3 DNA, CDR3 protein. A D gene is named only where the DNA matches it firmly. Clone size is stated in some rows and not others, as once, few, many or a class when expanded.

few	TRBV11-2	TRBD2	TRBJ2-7	TGTGCCAGCAGCCCTGCCAGCGGGGGCCCCTACGAGCAGTACTTC	CASSPASGGPYEQYF
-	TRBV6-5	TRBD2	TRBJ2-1	TGTGCCAGCACACTAGCGGGGGGCCCCTACAATGAGCAGTTCTTC	CASTLAGGPYNEQFF
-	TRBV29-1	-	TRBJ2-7	TGCAGCGTTGGCCCAGGGCTCCACGAGCAGTACTTC	CSVGPGLHEQYF
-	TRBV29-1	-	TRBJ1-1	TGCAGCGTTGGGGGAGGGCAGGGAGATAACGCTGAAGCTTTCTTT	CSVGGGQGDNAEAFF
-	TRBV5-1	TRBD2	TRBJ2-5	TGCGCCAGCAGCTTGGTGGCTAGCGGGAGGGCCCAGCAAGAGACCCAGTACTTC	CASSLVASGRAQQETQYF
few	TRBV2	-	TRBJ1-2	TGTGCCAGCAGCAGACAGGAGACTAACTATGGCTACACCTTC	CASSRQETNYGYTF
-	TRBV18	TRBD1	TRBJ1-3	TGTGCCAGCTCACCAGACGTTCCAGGGGGCTACTCTGGAAACACCATATATTTT	CASSPDVPGGYSGNTIYF
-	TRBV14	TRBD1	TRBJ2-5	TGTGCCAGCAGCCAACCGACAGGGGTCGAGACCCAGTACTTC	CASSQPTGVETQYF
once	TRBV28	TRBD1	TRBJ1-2	TGTGCCAGCAGAGCGGGACAGGGGAATTATGGCTACACCTTC	CASRAGQGNYGYTF
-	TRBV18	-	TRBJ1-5	TGTGCCAGCTCACCGGACAGAAACCAGCCCCAGCATTTT	CASSPDRNQPQHF
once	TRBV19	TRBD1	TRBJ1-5	TGTGCCAGTAGTTCTCCGACAGGGCTAAATCAGCCCCAGCATTTT	CASSSPTGLNQPQHF
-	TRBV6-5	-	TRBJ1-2	TGTGCCAGCAGTTACTCGACAGGTGGCTATGGCTACACCTTC	CASSYSTGGYGYTF
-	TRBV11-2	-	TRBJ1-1	TGTGCCAGCAGCTTAGCCCGCGGGGCGCTGAACACTGAAGCTTTCTTT	CASSLARGALNTEAFF
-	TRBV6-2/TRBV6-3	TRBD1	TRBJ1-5	TGTGCCAGCAGTTACCCAAGACAGGGGGGTAATCAGCCCCAGCATTTT	CASSYPRQGGNQPQHF
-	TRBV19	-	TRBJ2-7	TGTGCCAGTAGTTGGGGGGTTGGCGGCTCCTACGAGCAGTACTTC	CASSWGVGGSYEQYF
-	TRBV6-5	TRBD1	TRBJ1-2	TGTGCCAGCAGTTACCAGGGACAGGGTGATGGCTACACCTTC	CASSYQGQGDGYTF
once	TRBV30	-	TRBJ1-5	TGTGCCTGGAGCGCAACAGGGTACCAGCCCCAGCATTTT	CAWSATGYQPQHF
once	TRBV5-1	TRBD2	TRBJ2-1	TGCGCCAGCAGCCCGGGACTAGCGACGGACGGGGGCAATGAGCAGTTCTTC	CASSPGLATDGGNEQFF
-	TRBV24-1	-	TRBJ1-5	TGTGCCACCAGTGACGGACAGCACAATCAGCCCCAGCATTTT	CATSDGQHNQPQHF
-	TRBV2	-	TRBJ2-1	TGTGCCAGCAGTGGGACAGCTCAACCCCCCGGGAATGAGCAGTTCTTC	CASSGTAQPPGNEQFF
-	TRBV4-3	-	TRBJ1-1	TGCGCCAGCAGCCAACCCGGACTGACTGAAGCTTTCTTT	CASSQPGLTEAFF
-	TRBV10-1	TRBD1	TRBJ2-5	TGCGCCAGCAGTGAGTCGACAGGGGGCCAAGAGACCCAGTACTTC	CASSESTGGQETQYF
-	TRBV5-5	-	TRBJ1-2	TGTGCCAGCAGCTTGGTTCAGGACAACCTAAACTATGGCTACACCTTC	CASSLVQDNLNYGYTF
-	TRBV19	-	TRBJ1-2	TGTGCCAGTAGTATGAATACAGCCAACTATGGCTACACCTTC	CASSMNTANYGYTF
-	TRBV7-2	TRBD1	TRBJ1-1	TGTGCCAGCAGCTTAGACAGGGGGGACACTGAAGCTTTCTTT	CASSLDRGDTEAFF
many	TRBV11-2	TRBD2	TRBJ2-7	TGTGCCAGCAGCTCTCTCCGGGCGGGGGCCTACGAGCAGTACTTC	CASSSLRAGAYEQYF
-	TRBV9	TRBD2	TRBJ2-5	TGTGCCAGCACTCCCTCTTTGGGGGAGGGGTGGGAGACCCAGTACTTC	CASTPSLGEGWETQYF
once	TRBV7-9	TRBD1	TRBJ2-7	TGTGCCAGCAGCTCTCACCGGGACAGGGACCCCTACGAGCAGTACTTC	CASSSHRDRDPYEQYF
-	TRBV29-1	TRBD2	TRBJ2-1	TGCAGCGTAGAACTAGCGGCGTCCTACAATGAGCAGTTCTTC	CSVELAASYNEQFF
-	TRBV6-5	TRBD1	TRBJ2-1	TGTGCCAGCAGTTACTACACAGGGGACAATGAGCAGTTCTTC	CASSYYTGDNEQFF
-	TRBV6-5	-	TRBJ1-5	TGTGCCAGCAGACAACTCGGAGGCGGAAATCAGCCCCAGCATTTT	CASRQLGGGNQPQHF
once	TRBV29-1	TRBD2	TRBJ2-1	TGCAGCGCCCAAAAAGAGCGTCAGGGACTAGGCAATGAGCAGTTCTTC	CSAQKERQGLGNEQFF
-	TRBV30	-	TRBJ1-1	TGTGCCTGGAGCGGAGGGGTGAACACTGAAGCTTTCTTT	CAWSGGVNTEAFF
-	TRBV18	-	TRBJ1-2	TGTGCCAGCTCACCAGGTCGAACAGGGAACTATGGCTACACCTTC	CASSPGRTGNYGYTF
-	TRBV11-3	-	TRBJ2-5	TGTGCCAGCAGCTTAAGTGGACTCAACCAAGAGACCCAGTACTTC	CASSLSGLNQETQYF
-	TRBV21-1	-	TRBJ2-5	TGTGCCAGCAGATCGGGACACGGGGAGGGGTACCAAGAGACCCAGTACTTC	CASRSGHGEGYQETQYF
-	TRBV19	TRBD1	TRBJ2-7	TGTGCCAGTACTCCAGGACAGGGTTTTAGCGAGCAGTACTTC	CASTPGQGFSEQYF
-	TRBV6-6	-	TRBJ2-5	TGTGCCAGCAGTTACTCGAGACAGCAAGAGACCCAGTACTTC	CASSYSRQQETQYF
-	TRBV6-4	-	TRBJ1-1	TGTGCCAGCAGCCCCGGAGCGAACACTGAAGCTTTCTTT	CASSPGANTEAFF
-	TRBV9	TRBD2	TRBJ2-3	TGTGCCAGCAGCGACGGACTAGCGGGGGGCCCTCGCACAGATACGCAGTATTTT	CASSDGLAGGPRTDTQYF
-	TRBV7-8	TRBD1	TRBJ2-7	TGTGCCGGCAGCCCCCGGACAGGGGGAGACGAGCAGTACTTC	CAGSPRTGGDEQYF
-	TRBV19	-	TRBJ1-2	TGTGCCAGTAGCAGCCAGGGGCGGGGGTATGGCTACACCTTC	CASSSQGRGYGYTF
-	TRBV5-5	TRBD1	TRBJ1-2	TGTGCCAGCAGCCCACAGGGGGCGAGTAACTATGGCTACACCTTC	CASSPQGASNYGYTF
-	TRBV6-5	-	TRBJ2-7	TGTGCCAGCACCAGGACTGGTTTGCCCTACGAGCAGTACTTC	CASTRTGLPYEQYF
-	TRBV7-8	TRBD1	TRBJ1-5	TGTGCCAGCAGCCGGGACAGGGGATGGGAAGGGAGCAATCAGCCCCAGCATTTT	CASSRDRGWEGSNQPQHF
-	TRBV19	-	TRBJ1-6	TGTGCCAGTAGTATGAACCCCGGGAGCTATAATTCACCCCTCCACTTT	CASSMNPGSYNSPLHF
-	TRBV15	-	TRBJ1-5	TGTGCCACCAGCTTCGAGTCTAGCAATCAGCCCCAGCATTTT	CATSFESSNQPQHF
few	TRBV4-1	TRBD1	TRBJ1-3	TGCGCCAGCAGCCAAGAAGGGACAGGGGAGGAAAACACCATATATTTT	CASSQEGTGEENTIYF
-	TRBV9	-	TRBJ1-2	TGTGCCAGCAGCGCCTTATCCTATGGCTACACCTTC	CASSALSYGYTF